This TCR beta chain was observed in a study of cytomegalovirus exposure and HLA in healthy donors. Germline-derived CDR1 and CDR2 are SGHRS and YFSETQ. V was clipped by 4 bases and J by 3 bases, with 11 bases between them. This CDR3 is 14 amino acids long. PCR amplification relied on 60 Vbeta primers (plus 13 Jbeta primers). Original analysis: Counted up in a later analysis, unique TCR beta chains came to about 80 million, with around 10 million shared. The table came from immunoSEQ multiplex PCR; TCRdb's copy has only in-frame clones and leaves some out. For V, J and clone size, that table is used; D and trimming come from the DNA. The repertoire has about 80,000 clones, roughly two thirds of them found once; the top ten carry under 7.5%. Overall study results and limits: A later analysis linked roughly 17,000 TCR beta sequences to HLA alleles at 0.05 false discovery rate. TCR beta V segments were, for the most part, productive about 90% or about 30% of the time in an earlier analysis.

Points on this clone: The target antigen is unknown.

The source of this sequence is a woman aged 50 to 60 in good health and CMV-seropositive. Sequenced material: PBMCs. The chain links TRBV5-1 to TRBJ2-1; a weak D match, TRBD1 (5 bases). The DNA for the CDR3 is TGCGCCAGCAGCCCACAGGTCGACTACAATGAGCAGTTCTTC. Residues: CASSPQVDYNEQFF.